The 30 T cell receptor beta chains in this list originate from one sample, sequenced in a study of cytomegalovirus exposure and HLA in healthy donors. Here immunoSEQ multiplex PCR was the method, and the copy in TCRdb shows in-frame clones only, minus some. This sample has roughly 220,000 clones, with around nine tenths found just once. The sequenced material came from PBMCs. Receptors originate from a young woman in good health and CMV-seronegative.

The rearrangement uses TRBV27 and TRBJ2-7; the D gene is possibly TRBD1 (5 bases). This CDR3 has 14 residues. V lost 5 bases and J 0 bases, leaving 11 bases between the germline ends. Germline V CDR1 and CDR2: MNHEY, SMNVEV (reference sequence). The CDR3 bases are TGTGCCAGCAGTACACAGGATTCCTCCTACGAGCAGTACTTC. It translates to CASSTQDSSYEQYF.

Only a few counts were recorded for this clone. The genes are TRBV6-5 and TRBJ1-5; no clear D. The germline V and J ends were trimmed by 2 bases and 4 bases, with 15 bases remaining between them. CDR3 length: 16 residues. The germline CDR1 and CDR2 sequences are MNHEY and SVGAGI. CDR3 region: CASSYQKPPGNQPQHF. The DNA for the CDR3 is TGTGCCAGCAGTTACCAGAAACCCCCGGGGAATCAGCCCCAGCATTTT.

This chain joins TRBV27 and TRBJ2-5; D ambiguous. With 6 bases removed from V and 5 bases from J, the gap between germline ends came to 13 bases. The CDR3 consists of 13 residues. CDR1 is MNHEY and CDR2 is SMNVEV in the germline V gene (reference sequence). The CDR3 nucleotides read TGTGCCAGCAGACCAGGAATTTGGGAGACCCAGTACTTC. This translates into CASRPGIWETQYF.

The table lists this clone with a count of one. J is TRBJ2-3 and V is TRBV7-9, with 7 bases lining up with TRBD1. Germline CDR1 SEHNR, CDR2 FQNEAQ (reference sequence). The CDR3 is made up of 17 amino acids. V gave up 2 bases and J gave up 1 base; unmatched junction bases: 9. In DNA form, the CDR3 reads TGTGCCAGCAGCTTACCCCCACAGGGGATGGGCACAGATACGCAGTATTTT. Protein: CASSLPPQGMGTDTQYF.

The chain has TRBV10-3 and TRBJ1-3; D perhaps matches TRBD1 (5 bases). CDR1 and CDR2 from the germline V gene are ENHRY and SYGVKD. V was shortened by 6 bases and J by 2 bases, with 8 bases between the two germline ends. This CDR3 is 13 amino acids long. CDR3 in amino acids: CAIRGTAGNTIYF. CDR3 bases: TGTGCCATCAGGGGGACTGCTGGAAACACCATATATTTT.

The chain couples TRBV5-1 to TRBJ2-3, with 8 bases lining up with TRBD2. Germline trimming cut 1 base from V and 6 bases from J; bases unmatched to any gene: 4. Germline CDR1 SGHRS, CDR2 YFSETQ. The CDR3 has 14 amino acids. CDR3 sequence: CASSLSGTSDTQYF. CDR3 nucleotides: TGCGCCAGCAGCTTGTCCGGGACTAGTGATACGCAGTATTTT.

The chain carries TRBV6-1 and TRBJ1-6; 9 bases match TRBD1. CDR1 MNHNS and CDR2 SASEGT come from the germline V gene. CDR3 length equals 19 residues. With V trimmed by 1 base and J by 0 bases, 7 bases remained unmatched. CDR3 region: CASSEGGTGQSSYNSPLHF. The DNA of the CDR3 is TGTGCCAGCAGTGAAGGTGGGACAGGGCAAAGCTCCTATAATTCACCCCTCCACTTT.

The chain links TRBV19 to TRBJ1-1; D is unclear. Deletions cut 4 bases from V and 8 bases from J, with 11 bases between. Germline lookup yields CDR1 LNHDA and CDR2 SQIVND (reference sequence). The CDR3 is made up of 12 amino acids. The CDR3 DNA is TGTGCCAGTAGTAACTTTCGAATAGAAGCTTTCTTT. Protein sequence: CASSNFRIEAFF.

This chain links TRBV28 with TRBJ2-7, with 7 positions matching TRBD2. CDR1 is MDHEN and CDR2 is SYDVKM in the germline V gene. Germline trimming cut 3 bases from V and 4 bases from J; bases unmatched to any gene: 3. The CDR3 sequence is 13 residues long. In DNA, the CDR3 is TGTGCCAGCAGTTTGGGGGGGATTTACGAGCAGTACTTC. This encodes CASSLGGIYEQYF.

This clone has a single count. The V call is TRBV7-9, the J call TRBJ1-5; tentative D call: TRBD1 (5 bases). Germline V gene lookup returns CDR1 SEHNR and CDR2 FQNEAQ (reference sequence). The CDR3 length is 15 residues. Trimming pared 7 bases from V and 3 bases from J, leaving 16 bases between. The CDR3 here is CASTRGAGINQPQHF. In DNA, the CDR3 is TGTGCCAGCACCCGAGGGGCGGGAATCAATCAGCCCCAGCATTTT.

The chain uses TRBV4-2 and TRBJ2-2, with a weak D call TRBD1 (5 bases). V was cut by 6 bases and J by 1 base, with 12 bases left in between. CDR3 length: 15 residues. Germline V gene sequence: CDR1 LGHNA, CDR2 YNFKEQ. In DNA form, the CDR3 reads TGTGCCAGCAGTATAAGGGGAAGGAACACCGGGGAGCTGTTTTTT. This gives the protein CASSIRGRNTGELFF.

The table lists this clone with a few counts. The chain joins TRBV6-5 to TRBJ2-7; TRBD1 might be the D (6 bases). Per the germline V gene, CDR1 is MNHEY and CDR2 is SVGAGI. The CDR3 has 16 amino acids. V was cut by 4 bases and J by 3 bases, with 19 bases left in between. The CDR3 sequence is CASSFARGNTLYEQYF. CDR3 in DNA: TGTGCCAGCAGTTTTGCCAGGGGAAACACACTCTACGAGCAGTACTTC.

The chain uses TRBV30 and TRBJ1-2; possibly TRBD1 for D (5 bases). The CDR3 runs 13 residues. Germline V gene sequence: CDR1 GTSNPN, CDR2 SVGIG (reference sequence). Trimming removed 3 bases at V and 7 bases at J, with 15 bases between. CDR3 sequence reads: CAWRTGGGGGYTF. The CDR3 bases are TGTGCCTGGAGAACTGGGGGGGGAGGTGGCTACACCTTC.

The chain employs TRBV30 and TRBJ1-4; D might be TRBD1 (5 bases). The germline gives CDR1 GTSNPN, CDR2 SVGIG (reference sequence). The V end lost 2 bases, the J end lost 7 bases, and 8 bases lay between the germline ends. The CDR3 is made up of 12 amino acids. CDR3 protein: CAWSRTLEKLFF. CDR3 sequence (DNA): TGTGCCTGGAGTCGGACACTTGAAAAACTGTTTTTT.

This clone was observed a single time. In DNA, the CDR3 is TGCGCCAGCAGAGCTTTCCGGGGGGAGACCCAGTACTTC. This translates into CASRAFRGETQYF. V gene TRBV5-1 combines with J gene TRBJ2-5; a possible D gene is TRBD2 (6 bases). Trimming cost V 5 bases and J 5 bases, with 13 bases left between them. CDR3 size: 13 residues. Germline V gene sequence: CDR1 SGHRS, CDR2 YFSETQ. Full variable domain (remainder filled in from reference TRBV5-1 and TRBJ2-5): KAGVTQTPRYLIKTRGQQVTLSCSPISGHRSVSWYQQTPGQGLQFLFEYFSETQRNKGNFPGRFSGRQFSNSRSEMNVSTLELGDSALYLCASRAFRGETQYFGPGTRLLVL.

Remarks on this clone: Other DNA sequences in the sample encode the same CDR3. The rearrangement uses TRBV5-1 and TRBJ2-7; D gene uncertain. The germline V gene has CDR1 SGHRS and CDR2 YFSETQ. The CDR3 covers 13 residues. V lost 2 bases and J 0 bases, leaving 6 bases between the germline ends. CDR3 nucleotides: TGCGCCAGCAGCTTAACAGTCTCCTACGAGCAGTACTTC. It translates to CASSLTVSYEQYF.

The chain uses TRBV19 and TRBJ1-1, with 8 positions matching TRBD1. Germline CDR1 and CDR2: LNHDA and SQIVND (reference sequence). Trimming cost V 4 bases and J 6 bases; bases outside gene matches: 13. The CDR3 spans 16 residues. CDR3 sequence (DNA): TGTGCCAGTAGTACCCCACCAACGGCAGGGGGCTCTGAAGCTTTCTTT. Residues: CASSTPPTAGGSEAFF.

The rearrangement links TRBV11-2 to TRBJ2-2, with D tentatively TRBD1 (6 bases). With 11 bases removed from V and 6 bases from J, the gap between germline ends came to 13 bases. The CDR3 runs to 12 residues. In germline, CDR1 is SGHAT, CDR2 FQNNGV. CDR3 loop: CACPRGPGELFF. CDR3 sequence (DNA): TGTGCCTGTCCCAGGGGACCCGGGGAGCTGTTTTTT.

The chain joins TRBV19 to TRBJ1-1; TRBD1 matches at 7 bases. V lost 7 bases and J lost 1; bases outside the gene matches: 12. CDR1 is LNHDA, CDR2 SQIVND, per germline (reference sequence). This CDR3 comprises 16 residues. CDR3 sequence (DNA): TGTGCCAGTAAAGGGAGGACAGGAGGGGAGAACACTGAAGCTTTCTTT. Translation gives CASKGRTGGENTEAFF.

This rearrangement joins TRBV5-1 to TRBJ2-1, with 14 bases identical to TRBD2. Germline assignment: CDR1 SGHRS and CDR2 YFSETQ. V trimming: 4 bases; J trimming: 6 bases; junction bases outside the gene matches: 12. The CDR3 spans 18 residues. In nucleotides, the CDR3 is TGCGCCAGCAGCGTTGGCGGGACTAGCGGGAGTTTTGGCAATGAGCAGTTCTTC. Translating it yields CASSVGGTSGSFGNEQFF.

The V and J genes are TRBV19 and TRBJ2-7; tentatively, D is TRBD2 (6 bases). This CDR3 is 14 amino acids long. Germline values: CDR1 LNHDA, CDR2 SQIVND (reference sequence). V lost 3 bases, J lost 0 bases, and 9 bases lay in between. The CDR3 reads CASSILANSYEQYF. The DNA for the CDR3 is TGTGCCAGTAGTATTCTAGCGAACTCCTACGAGCAGTACTTC.

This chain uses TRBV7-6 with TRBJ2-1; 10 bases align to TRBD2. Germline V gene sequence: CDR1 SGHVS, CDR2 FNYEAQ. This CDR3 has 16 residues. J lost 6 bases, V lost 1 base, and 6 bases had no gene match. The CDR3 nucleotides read TGTGCCAGCAGCTTAGTTAGCGGGAGGCTCTTCAATGAGCAGTTCTTC. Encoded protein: CASSLVSGRLFNEQFF.

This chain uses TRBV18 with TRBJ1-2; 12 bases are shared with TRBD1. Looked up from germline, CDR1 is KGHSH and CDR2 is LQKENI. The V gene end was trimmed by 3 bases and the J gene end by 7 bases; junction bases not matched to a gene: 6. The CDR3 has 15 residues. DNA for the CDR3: TGTGCCAGCTCACCTCAGGGACAGGGGGCGTTTGGCTACACCTTC. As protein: CASSPQGQGAFGYTF.

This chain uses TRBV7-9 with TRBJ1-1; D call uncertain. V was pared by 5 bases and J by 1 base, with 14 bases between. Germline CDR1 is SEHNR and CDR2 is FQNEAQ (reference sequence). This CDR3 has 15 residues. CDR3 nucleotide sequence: TGTGCCAGCAGCATACCGGGAGGAAGGAACACTGAAGCTTTCTTT. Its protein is CASSIPGGRNTEAFF.

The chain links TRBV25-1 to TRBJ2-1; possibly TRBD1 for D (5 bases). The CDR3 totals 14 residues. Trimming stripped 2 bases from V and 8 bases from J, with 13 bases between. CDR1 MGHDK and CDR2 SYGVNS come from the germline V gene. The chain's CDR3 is CASSELGRADEQFF. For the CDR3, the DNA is TGTGCCAGCAGTGAACTAGGCAGGGCGGATGAGCAGTTCTTC.

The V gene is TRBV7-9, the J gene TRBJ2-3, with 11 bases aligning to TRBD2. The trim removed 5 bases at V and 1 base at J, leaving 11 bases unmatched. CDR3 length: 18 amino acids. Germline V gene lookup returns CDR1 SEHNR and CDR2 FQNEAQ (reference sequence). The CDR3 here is CASSLVAGGPLGTDTQYF. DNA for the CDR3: TGTGCCAGCAGCCTGGTAGCGGGAGGGCCCCTTGGCACAGATACGCAGTATTTT.

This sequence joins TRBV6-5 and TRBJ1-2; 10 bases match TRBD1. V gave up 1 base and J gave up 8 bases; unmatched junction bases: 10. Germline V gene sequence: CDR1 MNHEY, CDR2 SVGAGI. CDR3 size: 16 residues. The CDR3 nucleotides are TGTGCCAGCAGTTACTTAGTGACAGGGGGCGCGTGGGGCTACACCTTC. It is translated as CASSYLVTGGAWGYTF.

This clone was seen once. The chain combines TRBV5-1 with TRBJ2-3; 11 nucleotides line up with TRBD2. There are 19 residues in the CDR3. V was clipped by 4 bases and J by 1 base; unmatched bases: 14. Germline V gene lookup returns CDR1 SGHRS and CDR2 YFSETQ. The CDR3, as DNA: TGCGCCAGCAGCCCGAAAAGATCTAATAGCGGGAGGGGCACAGATACGCAGTATTTT. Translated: CASSPKRSNSGRGTDTQYF.

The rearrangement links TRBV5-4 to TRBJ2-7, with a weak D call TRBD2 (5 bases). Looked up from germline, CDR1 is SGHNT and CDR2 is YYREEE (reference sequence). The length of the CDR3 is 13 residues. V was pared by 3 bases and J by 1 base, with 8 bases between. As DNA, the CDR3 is TGTGCCAGCAGCTGGAGAGGGTCCTACGAGCAGTACTTC. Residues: CASSWRGSYEQYF.

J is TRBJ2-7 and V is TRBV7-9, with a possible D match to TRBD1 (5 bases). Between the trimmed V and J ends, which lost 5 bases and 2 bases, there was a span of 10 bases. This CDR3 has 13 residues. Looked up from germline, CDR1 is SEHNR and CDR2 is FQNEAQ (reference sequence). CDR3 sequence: CASSAKGAYEQYF. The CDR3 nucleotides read TGTGCCAGCAGCGCAAAAGGGGCCTACGAGCAGTACTTC.